The clone carrying this T cell receptor (beta chain) was seen a single time. This sample was included in a study of blood T cell repertoires in COVID-19. Whole-study context: Nucleic acid was either cDNA or gDNA, and it came from T cells, B-cell-depleted T cells, or PBMCs.

Across under 25 US areas, participants ranged in age from about 18 to 100 years. Some clones are missing from TCRdb's copy, which holds only in-frame ones; the method was immunoSEQ multiplex PCR. The sample holds 150,000 to 200,000 clones, approximately 86% seen once. Trimming removed 8 bases from V and 2 bases from J; junction bases left unmatched: 10. Germline assignment: CDR1 LNHNV and CDR2 YYDKDF (reference sequence). There are 15 residues in the CDR3. The sequence was obtained from a woman in her fifties or sixties with acute COVID-19. Sequenced input: PBMCs or T cells enriched from blood (not recorded which). The V gene is TRBV15, the J gene TRBJ2-5, with 8 bases fitting TRBD1. CDR3 region: CATEQGVSLQETQYF. The CDR3 DNA reads TGTGCCACCGAACAGGGGGTATCTCTTCAAGAGACCCAGTACTTC.